This record concerns one T cell receptor (beta chain) sequence. The antigen is undetermined. RNA served as the template for amplifying TCR beta CDR3 regions. The first round was an RT-PCR with HTBI primers, and the second round was a multiplex PCR. TCRdb redid the calling of the multiplex PCR reads with MiXCR, one entry per CDR3 protein. Here the sample spans hundreds of thousands of distinct CDR3 sequences, roughly two fifths being singletons. These data belong to a study of Graves' ophthalmopathy and Graves' hyperthyroidism. Study-wide points: The model predicted ophthalmopathy progression with 60% to 71% sensitivity and around 74% specificity. Most clonotypes expanded in thyroid above 0.001 frequency were present in blood too.

Disease in donors with ophthalmopathy had moderate-to-severe activity, CAS ≥3, NOSPECS ≥4 and under 3 months' duration. PBMCs originated in approximately 9.2 ml of fresh peripheral blood. Germline assignment: CDR1 SGHVS and CDR2 FNYEAQ. V lost 5 bases and J lost 4, with 17 bases in between. CDR3 length: 15 residues. The clonotype comes from an adult man with Graves' ophthalmopathy. The J gene is TRBJ1-2, the V gene TRBV7-6; tentatively, D is TRBD1 (6 bases). The sample consisted of peripheral blood. CDR3 region: CASSQGTGPPYGYTF. The CDR3 DNA is TGTGCCAGCAGCCAGGGTACAGGGCCGCCCTATGGCTACACCTTC.